This T cell receptor (beta chain) is drawn from a study of blood T cell repertoires in COVID-19. Overall study context: Samples of COVID-19 (acute and convalescent) were obtained from the United States, Italy and Spain. Sample material is recorded as cDNA or gDNA derived from T cells, B-cell-depleted T cells, or PBMCs.

Per the original data handling: The assay estimated nucleated cells by amplifying reference gene primers. Only in-frame clones appear in the TCRdb table, and some are missing; sequencing was by immunoSEQ multiplex PCR. That table furnishes V, J and clone size, whereas the DNA furnished D and trimming. The top ten hold 3.5% to 5% of the sample, which has roughly 100,000 clones, 81% seen once. This clone was counted between two and nine times. Specimen: peripheral blood. This TCR was recovered from a man in his 60s with acute or convalescent COVID-19.

The CDR3 protein is CASSLGDSQETQYF. CDR3 DNA sequence: TGCGCCAGCAGCTTGGGGGACAGCCAAGAGACCCAGTACTTC. The chain has TRBV5-1 and TRBJ2-5; 7 bases map to TRBD1. With V trimmed by 0 bases and J by 1 base, 0 bases remained unmatched. The CDR3 is 14 amino acids. CDR1 and CDR2 from the germline V gene are SGHRS and YFSETQ.